One sample yielded the 14 T cell receptor beta chains listed below, sequenced in a study of T cell responses to AZD1222 COVID-19 vaccine. The repertoire was sequenced with immunoSEQ multiplex PCR; TCRdb's copy has only in-frame clones and lacks some. The sample shows some 130,000 clones, approximately 85% of them seen only once. The material sequenced was peripheral blood, taken on day 0 of AZD1222 vaccination. The origin of the receptors is an adult in good health.

The chain carries TRBV4-2 and TRBJ1-2; possible D gene TRBD1, 6 bases. Trimming shortened V by 1 base and J by 2 bases, and 14 bases separated the two germline ends. The CDR3 has 16 amino acids. Germline-derived CDR1 and CDR2 are LGHNA and YNFKEQ. The chain's CDR3 is CASSQVGGTGNYGYTF. The CDR3 DNA follows: TGTGCCAGCAGCCAAGTCGGGGGAACAGGGAACTATGGCTACACCTTC.

V usage is TRBV2 and J usage is TRBJ2-7, with 10 bases that match TRBD2. From germline, CDR1 is SNHLY and CDR2 FYNNEI. Unmatched junction bases numbered 4, after V lost 5 bases and J lost 3 bases. The CDR3 has 14 amino acids. CDR3 nucleotide sequence: TGTGCCAGCAGTAGATTAGCGGGGGGCTACGAGCAGTACTTC. Protein: CASSRLAGGYEQYF.

The rearrangement links TRBV7-2 to TRBJ1-1; TRBD1 might be the D (5 bases). This CDR3 is 14 amino acids long. CDR1 is SGHTA, CDR2 FQGNSA, per germline. V lost 9 bases and J lost 3, with 17 bases in between. CDR3 sequence: CASKEGREDTEAFF. CDR3 sequence (DNA): TGTGCCAGTAAGGAGGGCAGGGAGGACACTGAAGCTTTCTTT.

The J gene is TRBJ2-1, the V gene TRBV30; D call uncertain. Trimming pared 2 bases from V and 12 bases from J, leaving 14 bases between. The CDR3 sequence is 12 residues long. CDR1 and CDR2 (germline): GTSNPN, SVGIG (reference sequence). In DNA, the CDR3 is TGTGCCTGGAGTCCGTCCTCCGGCAGGCAGTTCTTC. It yields the protein CAWSPSSGRQFF.

The chain has TRBV28 and TRBJ1-4; 12 bases match TRBD1. V shed 0 bases and J 8 bases; nucleotides not matched to a gene: 1. The V gene's germline CDR1 is MDHEN and CDR2 SYDVKM. This CDR3 comprises 15 residues. The CDR3 DNA reads as TGTGCCAGCAGTTTATGGGGACAGGGGGCGGAAAAACTGTTTTTT. This sequence encodes CASSLWGQGAEKLFF.

The J gene is TRBJ1-2, the V gene TRBV4-1; D remains unclear. V lost 2 bases to trimming and J lost 5 bases, with 9 bases between them. The CDR3 sequence is 13 residues long. The V gene's germline CDR1 is MGHRA and CDR2 YSYEKL. In DNA form, the CDR3 reads TGCGCCAGCAGCCAAAGCACAGTATATGGCTACACCTTC. This translates into CASSQSTVYGYTF.

The chain links TRBV5-1 to TRBJ1-2; D may be TRBD1 (6 bases). The CDR3 contains 16 residues. Germline CDR1 and CDR2: SGHRS and YFSETQ. V dropped 0 bases and J dropped 4 bases, with 16 bases sitting between them. The CDR3 region has the DNA TGCGCCAGCAGCTTGGATGGCCAGGGGAACGGCTATGGCTACACCTTC. Protein sequence: CASSLDGQGNGYGYTF.

The V gene is TRBV6-1, the J gene TRBJ2-7; D ambiguous. Between the trimmed V and J ends, which lost 1 base and 1 base, there was a span of 2 bases. Germline V gene data show CDR1 as MNHNS and CDR2 as SASEGT. The CDR3 totals 12 residues. The CDR3 nucleotides read TGTGCCAGCAGTGAAGGATCCTACGAGCAGTACTTC. It translates to CASSEGSYEQYF.

This clone occurred a few times. The DNA for the CDR3 is TGTGCCAGCAGCCTCTCCCCGCCGGGACTAGCGGGAGGGTATACCTACGAGCAGTACTTC. Translation: CASSLSPPGLAGGYTYEQYF. J is TRBJ2-7 and V is TRBV4-2; 16 bases align to TRBD2. The V and J ends lost 4 bases and 2 bases, in that order; junction bases with no gene match: 14. Germline V gene lookup returns CDR1 LGHNA and CDR2 YNFKEQ. The CDR3 extends over 20 amino acids.

The V and J genes are TRBV12-3 or TRBV12-4 and TRBJ1-1; no clear D gene. V lost 3 bases to trimming and J lost 8 bases, with 10 bases between them. This CDR3 is 12 amino acids long. The CDR3 region is CASSFLREEAFF. CDR3 DNA sequence: TGTGCCAGCAGTTTTTTGCGCGAGGAAGCTTTCTTT.

The gene calls are TRBV6-5 and TRBJ2-4, with 11 bases identical to TRBD1. This CDR3 has 14 residues. In germline, CDR1 is MNHEY, CDR2 SVGAGI. Trimming cost V 8 bases and J 5 bases; bases outside gene matches: 5. CDR3 protein: CASLDRGQENIQYF. CDR3 nucleotide sequence: TGTGCCAGCTTGGACAGGGGGCAAGAAAACATTCAGTACTTC.

The chain has TRBV3-1 (or the pseudogene TRBV3-2) and TRBJ2-7; no firm D call. There are 14 residues in the CDR3. Deletions cut 4 bases from V and 0 bases from J, with 10 bases between. From germline, CDR1 is LGHDT and CDR2 YNNKEL (reference sequence). This CDR3 reads CASSPNIGSYEQYF. The CDR3 DNA follows: TGTGCCAGCAGCCCAAACATTGGCTCCTACGAGCAGTACTTC.

The chain joins TRBV11-3 to TRBJ2-3; 13 bases align to TRBD2. The CDR3 loop spans 15 amino acids. J lost 6 bases, V lost 5 bases, and 5 bases had no gene match. The germline V gene encodes CDR1 SGHNT and CDR2 YENEEA. Here the CDR3 DNA reads TGTGCCAGCAGCAAAACTAGCGGGGGGGCCGATACGCAGTATTTT. The encoded protein is CASSKTSGGADTQYF. The whole variable domain, remainder taken from reference TRBV11-3 and TRBJ2-3, is EAGVVQSPRYKIIEKKQPVAFWCNPISGHNTLYWYLQNLGQGPELLIRYENEEAVDDSQLPKDRFSAERLKGVDSTLKIQPAELGDSAVYLCASSKTSGGADTQYFGPGTRLTVL.

The V and J genes are TRBV11-2 and TRBJ2-7; 8 bases match TRBD2. Germline CDR1 is SGHAT and CDR2 is FQNNGV. This CDR3 has 15 residues. J gave up 2 bases and V 4 bases, and 7 bases lay outside the gene matches. This chain's CDR3 is CASSSTSGDAYEQYF. CDR3 nucleotide sequence: TGTGCCAGCAGCTCTACTAGCGGTGACGCCTACGAGCAGTACTTC. Filled out from reference TRBV11-2 and TRBJ2-7, the complete variable domain reads EAGVAQSPRYKIIEKRQSVAFWCNPISGHATLYWYQQILGQGPKLLIQFQNNGVVDDSQLPKDRFSAERLKGVDSTLKIQPAKLEDSAVYLCASSSTSGDAYEQYFGPGTRLTVT.